The TCR beta chain under discussion was sequenced for a study of CD8 T cells in ankylosing spondylitis (dated by TCRdb to the late 2010s). A note on the overall study: T cell receptor beta repertoires were profiled in healthy donors and ankylosing spondylitis patients so that disease-linked TCR variants could be found. The whole study cohort included about a hundred healthy donors and some 27 ankylosing spondylitis patients. Peripheral blood was sampled, and synovial fluid was also collected from ankylosing spondylitis patients.

Taken from cysteine to phenylalanine, the CDR3 has 16 residues. Only CDR3 DNA remains: 48 bases, in frame from the first base. CDR1 and CDR2 were assigned from the germline V gene as KGHDR and SFDVKD. V is cut by 1 base and J by 1 base, and the space between the germline ends is 11 bases. This clonotype showed up just a few times. No cognate antigen has been identified for it. Per-base qualities were not stored, and no clone one base away is much larger. Overall results and qualifications from the work: In peripheral blood, the disease-linked clones were found at relatively low frequencies and had a CD8+ phenotype. A TCR beta motif made up of under ten highly homologous amino acid variants appeared to be characteristic of blood from ankylosing spondylitis patients. Some TCR beta motif variants had previously been reported in synovial fluid and blood of reactive arthritis patients, which suggested common disease-initiation mechanisms. Significant enrichment of the disease-linked clones was reported in matched synovial fluid samples from ankylosing spondylitis patients.

Sequencing was carried out with an Illumina HiSeq 2500. TCR beta libraries were prepared by quantitative 5'-RACE with molecular barcodes. The authors' pipeline ran thus. To identify disease-linked TCR variants, a new computational method was used, one built on a probabilistic model of VDJ rearrangement. Clones were called with MiXCR by TCRdb after fastp trimmed the public reads at Q25, and only in-frame beta chains were retained. Records with the same CDR3 protein are collapsed into one entry carrying the most frequent genes and DNA. In this record, the V and J calls reflect TCRdb's handling and not the investigators' own analysis. Present in this sample are some 450,000 distinct CDR3 sequences, roughly 18% of which were seen just once. Jointly, the top ten make up around 0.92% of the sample.

Recombination linked TRBV24-1 to TRBJ2-3; the D gene is possibly TRBD1 or TRBD2, with 5 bases matching each. Material: blood, either unsorted or a sorted T cell fraction (not recorded which). This clonotype originated in a male donor with ankylosing spondylitis. The CDR3 reads as follows: CATSDFGTGGTDTQYF. The DNA reads TGTGCCACCAGTGATTTCGGGACCGGTGGCACAGATACGCAGTATTTT.